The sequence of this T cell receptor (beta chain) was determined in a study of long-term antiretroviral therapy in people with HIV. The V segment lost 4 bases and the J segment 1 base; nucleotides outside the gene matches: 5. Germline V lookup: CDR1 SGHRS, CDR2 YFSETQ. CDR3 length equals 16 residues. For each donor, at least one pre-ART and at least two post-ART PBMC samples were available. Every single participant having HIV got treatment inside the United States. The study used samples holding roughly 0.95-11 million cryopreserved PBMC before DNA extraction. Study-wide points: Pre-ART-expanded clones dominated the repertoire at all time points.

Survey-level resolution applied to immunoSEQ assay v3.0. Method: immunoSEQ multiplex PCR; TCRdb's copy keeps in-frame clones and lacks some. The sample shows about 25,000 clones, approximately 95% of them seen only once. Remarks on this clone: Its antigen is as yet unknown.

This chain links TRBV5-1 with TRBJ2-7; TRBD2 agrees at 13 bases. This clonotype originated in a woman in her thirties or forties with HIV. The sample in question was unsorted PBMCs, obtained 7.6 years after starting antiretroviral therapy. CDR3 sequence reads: CASSPGTSGVSYEQYF. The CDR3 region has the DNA TGCGCCAGCAGCCCAGGGACTAGCGGGGTTTCCTACGAGCAGTACTTC.